The clone carrying this T cell receptor beta chain was counted between two and nine times. This sample is drawn from a study of cytomegalovirus exposure and HLA in healthy donors. 13 Jbeta primers and 60 Vbeta primers were used for the PCR. Using immunoSEQ multiplex PCR, the repertoire was profiled, and TCRdb retains in-frame clones only, with some absent. The sample lists approximately 200,000 clones; roughly 80% were seen once. The sequence was obtained from a man aged 35 to 55 in good health and CMV-seronegative. The sequenced sample consisted of PBMCs.

CDR3 loop: CASSFQGLHEQYF. The CDR3, as DNA: TGTGCCAGCAGCTTCCAGGGCCTCCACGAGCAGTACTTC. The chain couples TRBV7-8 to TRBJ2-7, with D possibly matching TRBD1 (5 bases). This CDR3 is built from 13 residues. Germline CDR1 is SGHVS and CDR2 is FQNEAQ. V was pared by 3 bases and J by 5 bases, with 11 bases between. The full variable domain, rest sourced from reference TRBV7-8 and TRBJ2-7, is GAGVSQSPRYKVAKRGQDVALRCDPISGHVSLFWYQQALGQGPEFLTYFQNEAQLDKSGLPSDRFFAERPEGSVSTLKIQRTQQEDSAVYLCASSFQGLHEQYFGPGTRLTVT.